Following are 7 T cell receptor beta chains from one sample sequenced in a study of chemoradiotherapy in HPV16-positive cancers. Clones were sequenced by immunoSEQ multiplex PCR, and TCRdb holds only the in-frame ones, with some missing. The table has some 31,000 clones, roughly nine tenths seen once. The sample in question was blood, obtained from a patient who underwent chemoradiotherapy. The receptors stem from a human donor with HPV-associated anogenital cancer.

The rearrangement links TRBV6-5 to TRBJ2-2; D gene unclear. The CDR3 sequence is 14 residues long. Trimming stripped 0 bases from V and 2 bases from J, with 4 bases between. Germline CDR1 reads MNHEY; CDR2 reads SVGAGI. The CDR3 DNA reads TGTGCCAGCAGTTACTCGCGTAACACCGGGGAGCTGTTTTTT. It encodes CASSYSRNTGELFF.

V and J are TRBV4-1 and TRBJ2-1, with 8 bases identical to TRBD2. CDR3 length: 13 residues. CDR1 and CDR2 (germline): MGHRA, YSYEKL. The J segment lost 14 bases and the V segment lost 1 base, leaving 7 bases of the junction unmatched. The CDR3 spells CASSQALAGLKFF. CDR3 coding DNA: TGCGCCAGCAGCCAAGCTCTAGCGGGCTTAAAGTTCTTC.

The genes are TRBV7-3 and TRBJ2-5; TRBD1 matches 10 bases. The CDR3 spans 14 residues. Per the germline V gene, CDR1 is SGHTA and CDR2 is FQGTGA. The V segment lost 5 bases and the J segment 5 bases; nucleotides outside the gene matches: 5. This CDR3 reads CASSETGGRETQYF. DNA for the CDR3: TGTGCCAGCAGCGAGACAGGGGGCAGGGAGACCCAGTACTTC.

CDR3 nucleotides: TGTGCCAGCAGCGGCCGGGCCCCATCGATCTCCTATAATTCACCCCTCCACTTT. Protein: CASSGRAPSISYNSPLHF. The chain employs TRBV28 and TRBJ1-6; no clear D. The V end was cut by 6 bases, the J end by 0 bases, with 18 bases between. This CDR3 has 18 residues. Germline assignment: CDR1 MDHEN and CDR2 SYDVKM.

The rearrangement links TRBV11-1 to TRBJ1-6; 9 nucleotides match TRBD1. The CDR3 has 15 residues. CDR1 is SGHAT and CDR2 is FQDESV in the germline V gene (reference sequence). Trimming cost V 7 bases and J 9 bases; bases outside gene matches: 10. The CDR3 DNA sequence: TGTGCCAGCACCATCCGCCTGGGACAGGGTTCACCCCTCCACTTT. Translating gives CASTIRLGQGSPLHF.

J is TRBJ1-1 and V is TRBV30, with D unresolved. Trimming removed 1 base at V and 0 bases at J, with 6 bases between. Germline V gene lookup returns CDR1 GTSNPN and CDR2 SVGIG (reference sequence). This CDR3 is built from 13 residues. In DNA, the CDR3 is TGTGCCTGGAGTGGGCACCTGAACACTGAAGCTTTCTTT. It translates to CAWSGHLNTEAFF.

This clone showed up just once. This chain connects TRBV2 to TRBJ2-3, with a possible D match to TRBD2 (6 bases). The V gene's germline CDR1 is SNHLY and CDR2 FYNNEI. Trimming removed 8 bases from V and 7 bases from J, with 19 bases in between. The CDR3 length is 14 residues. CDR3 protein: CASSEDFGGHTQYF. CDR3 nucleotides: TGTGCCAGCTCTGAGGATTTCGGGGGACATACGCAGTATTTT.